Listed below are T cell receptor beta chains from one sample, sequenced in a study of molecular identifiers for immune sequencing clone quantification. TCRdb fed the PCR reads into MiXCR, producing one record per CDR3 protein. The sample yields 70,000 to 90,000 distinct CDR3 sequences, 21% seen once. Input material: naive CD8+ T cells from blood, with Jurkat cell RNA spiked in. All receptors derive from a human donor in good health. Some libraries in this study had Jurkat cell RNA spiked in. The CDR3 runs from the conserved cysteine through the conserved F or W. A D gene is named only where the DNA matches it firmly. Rows may omit the clone size; those that give it use once, few, many or a size class.

.,many,TRBV7-2,TRBJ2-7,CASSPRKNYEQYF,TGTGCCAGCAGCCCTCGGAAAAACTACGAGCAGTACTTC
TRBD1,.,TRBV20-1,TRBJ2-2,CSAKGTGMFHGELFF,TGCAGTGCCAAGGGGACAGGGATGTTCCACGGGGAGCTGTTTTTT
.,few,TRBV4-3,TRBJ2-7,CASSQDLTRENYEQYF,TGCGCCAGCAGCCAAGATCTCACCAGGGAGAACTACGAGCAGTACTTC
.,.,TRBV4-1,TRBJ2-7,CASSLGLGTRGYEQYF,TGCGCCAGCAGCCTGGGTCTCGGGACACGGGGATACGAGCAGTACTTC
.,many,TRBV20-1,TRBJ2-7,CSARDLLAGEQYF,TGCAGTGCTAGAGATCTCCTGGCGGGAGAGCAGTACTTC
.,many,TRBV4-3,TRBJ2-7,CASSQSRDTIAYEQYF,TGCGCCAGCAGCCAATCCCGGGACACTATAGCCTACGAGCAGTACTTC
.,many,TRBV5-8,TRBJ2-5,CASSLVLSTGETQYF,TGTGCCAGCAGCTTGGTTTTGTCTACCGGAGAGACCCAGTACTTC
.,.,TRBV20-1,TRBJ2-7,CSARDPLRTVAHEQYF,TGCAGTGCTAGAGATCCCCTTCGCACAGTCGCCCACGAGCAGTACTTC
.,few,TRBV5-3,TRBJ1-2,CASSLTFDGYTF,TGTGCCAGCAGCTTGACGTTCGATGGCTACACCTTC
.,many,TRBV7-9,TRBJ1-1,CASSPGVMNTEAFF,TGTGCCAGCAGCCCAGGAGTGATGAACACTGAAGCTTTCTTT
.,few,TRBV28,TRBJ2-5,CASSYTGGAVQGTQYF,TGTGCCAGCAGTTACACAGGGGGGGCCGTTCAAGGGACCCAGTACTTC
.,.,TRBV11-3,TRBJ2-1,CASSFNTYNEQFF,TGTGCCAGCAGCTTCAACACCTACAATGAGCAGTTCTTC
TRBD2,.,TRBV11-2,TRBJ2-2,CASSSSSGGVNTGELFF,TGTGCCAGCAGCTCCAGTAGCGGGGGAGTGAACACCGGGGAGCTGTTTTTT
TRBD2,.,TRBV9,TRBJ2-1,CASSVAGDYAEFF,TGTGCCAGCAGCGTGGCGGGGGACTACGCGGAGTTCTTC
TRBD2,many,TRBV20-1,TRBJ2-3,CSVVQGYREGHGVEADTQYF,TGCAGTGTCGTTCAAGGGTACCGGGAGGGCCACGGCGTTGAAGCAGATACGCAGTATTTT
.,many,TRBV6-2/TRBV6-3,TRBJ1-3,CASSPTIRSGNTIYF,TGTGCCAGCAGCCCGACGATACGCTCTGGAAACACCATATATTTT
.,.,TRBV2,TRBJ2-2,CASSGSRGQAQDGELFF,TGTGCCAGCAGTGGCTCTCGCGGGCAGGCCCAGGACGGGGAGCTGTTTTTT
TRBD1,many,TRBV2,TRBJ2-3,CAIGTGTGDTQYF,TGTGCCATCGGGACAGGGACGGGAGATACGCAGTATTTT
.,many,TRBV4-3,TRBJ2-7,CASSQAREAYEQYF,TGCGCCAGCAGCCAAGCCAGAGAAGCCTACGAGCAGTACTTC
.,few,TRBV12-5,TRBJ1-1,CASGLGGMGGGLNTEAFF,TGTGCTAGTGGTTTGGGGGGTATGGGCGGGGGATTGAACACTGAAGCTTTCTTT
.,.,TRBV12-3/TRBV12-4,TRBJ1-2,CASSLGPYGYTF,TGTGCCAGCAGCCTAGGACCGTATGGCTACACCTTC
.,many,TRBV7-6,TRBJ2-3,CASRRQGHPTDTQYF,TGTGCCAGCCGCCGCCAGGGACACCCCACAGATACGCAGTATTTT
.,once,TRBV7-6,TRBJ1-4,CASGQGYTNEKLFF,TGTGCCAGCGGCCAGGGTTACACTAATGAAAAACTGTTTTTT
.,many,TRBV11-2,TRBJ1-2,CASSLGQWNYGYTF,TGTGCCAGCAGCTTAGGGCAGTGGAACTATGGCTACACCTTC
.,.,TRBV6-2/TRBV6-3,TRBJ2-7,CASSSRDGIYEQYF,TGTGCCAGCAGTTCCCGGGACGGGATCTACGAGCAGTACTTC
TRBD2,.,TRBV6-5,TRBJ2-1,CASKAGDEQFF,TGTGCCAGCAAAGCGGGGGATGAGCAGTTCTTC
.,.,TRBV11-3,TRBJ2-7,CASSFTAWGEQYF,TGTGCCAGCAGCTTCACCGCCTGGGGCGAGCAGTACTTC
.,.,TRBV11-2,TRBJ2-7,CASSFYGSWDEQYF,TGTGCCAGCAGCTTTTATGGGTCTTGGGACGAGCAGTACTTC
.,few,TRBV27,TRBJ1-6,CASSLSGGASYNSPLHF,TGTGCCAGCAGTTTATCGGGGGGGGCTTCCTATAATTCACCCCTCCACTTT
.,few,TRBV5-6,TRBJ1-6,CASSWDIGGGINSPLHF,TGTGCCAGCAGCTGGGACATCGGCGGGGGAATTAATTCACCCCTCCACTTT
.,many,TRBV7-9,TRBJ2-7,CASSAGQNRPYEQYF,TGTGCCAGCAGCGCCGGACAGAACAGGCCCTACGAGCAGTACTTC
.,.,TRBV7-9,TRBJ1-1,CASSLTVAGWDTEAFF,TGTGCCAGCAGCTTAACCGTGGCAGGCTGGGACACTGAAGCTTTCTTT
TRBD1,few,TRBV20-1,TRBJ1-1,CSAQHRGAEAFF,TGCAGTGCCCAACACAGGGGTGCTGAAGCTTTCTTT
TRBD2,many,TRBV4-3,TRBJ2-2,CASSQEFSGGPNTGELFF,TGCGCCAGCAGCCAAGAGTTTAGCGGGGGCCCGAACACCGGGGAGCTGTTTTTT
.,few,TRBV30,TRBJ2-3,CAWSVSGGPAITDTQYF,TGTGCCTGGAGTGTTAGTGGAGGGCCGGCCATCACAGATACGCAGTATTTT
.,many,TRBV28,TRBJ2-7,CASRMDTGTYEQYF,TGTGCCAGCAGAATGGACACCGGGACCTACGAGCAGTACTTC
.,many,TRBV12-3/TRBV12-4,TRBJ2-3,CASSLRADYDTQYF,TGTGCCAGCAGTCTTCGGGCTGATTACGATACGCAGTATTTT
.,many,TRBV7-9,TRBJ1-1,CASSDHGTEAFF,TGTGCCAGCAGCGACCACGGCACTGAAGCTTTCTTT
.,many,TRBV7-2,TRBJ2-1,CASSLAGSSYNEQFF,TGTGCCAGCAGCTTAGCGGGGAGCTCCTACAATGAGCAGTTCTTC
TRBD1,many,TRBV6-5,TRBJ1-1,CASSPGQGVVFLAFF,TGTGCCAGCAGTCCCGGACAGGGAGTCGTGTTTTTGGCTTTCTTT
.,many,TRBV18,TRBJ2-3,CASSPGAGTDTQYF,TGTGCCAGCTCACCAGGGGCGGGGACAGATACGCAGTATTTT
.,.,TRBV5-3,TRBJ2-1,CASSLGPSGGNEQFF,TGTGCCAGCAGCTTGGGACCGTCAGGCGGCAATGAGCAGTTCTTC
TRBD1,many,TRBV29-1,TRBJ1-2,CSVDLPDRGSYGYTF,TGCAGCGTTGATCTTCCGGACAGGGGAAGCTATGGCTACACCTTC
.,.,TRBV4-1,TRBJ2-7,CASSHPRQGSAYEQYF,TGCGCCAGCAGCCACCCAAGGCAAGGGTCTGCCTACGAGCAGTACTTC
.,many,TRBV2,TRBJ2-3,CASSVVPSGTDTQYF,TGTGCCAGCAGTGTAGTTCCCAGTGGCACAGATACGCAGTATTTT
.,many,TRBV11-2,TRBJ2-3,CASSLDGPGSYTDTQYF,TGTGCCAGCAGCTTAGATGGGCCGGGGTCGTACACAGATACGCAGTATTTT
.,few,TRBV12-3/TRBV12-4,TRBJ1-5,CALGSGVGNQPQHF,TGTGCCCTGGGTTCGGGGGTGGGCAATCAGCCCCAGCATTTT
.,.,TRBV4-1,TRBJ2-4,CASSQGWLAKNIQYF,TGCGCCAGCAGCCAGGGGTGGTTGGCCAAAAACATTCAGTACTTC
.,many,TRBV2,TRBJ2-2,CASSEELGGNTGELFF,TGTGCCAGCAGTGAAGAGCTAGGTGGGAACACCGGGGAGCTGTTTTTT
TRBD2,.,TRBV19,TRBJ2-3,CATDLGGGTTDTQYF,TGTGCCACCGATCTTGGCGGGGGGACCACAGATACGCAGTATTTT
.,many,TRBV20-1,TRBJ2-3,CSARDLAGLVGDTQYF,TGCAGTGCTAGAGATTTGGCGGGTCTAGTGGGAGATACGCAGTATTTT
TRBD1,many,TRBV12-3/TRBV12-4,TRBJ2-3,CASSFTGGPTDTQYF,TGTGCCAGCAGTTTTACAGGGGGCCCCACAGATACGCAGTATTTT
.,few,TRBV9,TRBJ1-2,CASSVSPMTDYGYTF,TGTGCCAGCAGCGTATCTCCAATGACCGACTATGGCTACACCTTC
TRBD1,many,TRBV29-1,TRBJ2-2,CSVKGQGINTGELFF,TGCAGCGTTAAAGGACAGGGGATTAACACCGGGGAGCTGTTTTTT
TRBD1,many,TRBV4-1,TRBJ1-2,CASSPITGAGGYTF,TGCGCCAGCAGCCCAATCACAGGGGCAGGAGGCTACACCTTC
TRBD2,many,TRBV5-4,TRBJ2-3,CASSLESLAGYTDTQYF,TGTGCCAGCAGCTTGGAATCTCTAGCGGGGTACACAGATACGCAGTATTTT